This TCR beta chain was sequenced during a study of cytomegalovirus exposure and HLA in healthy donors. There were likely unrecorded immune exposures, though donors were nominally healthy when sampled. 13 Jbeta primers and 60 Vbeta primers were used for the PCR. The authors' processing: About 9.9 million shared chains were among about 80 million unique TCR beta chains counted in a later analysis. Sequencing used immunoSEQ multiplex PCR; TCRdb keeps in-frame clones, though not all of them. The V and J calls and clone size are taken from that table; D and trimming were inferred from the DNA. The table has roughly 150,000 clones, approximately 80% seen once; the top ten hold over 13%. The CDR3 runs to 15 residues. Germline V gene sequence: CDR1 MDHEN, CDR2 SYDVKM. Trimming pared 6 bases from V and 0 bases from J, leaving 14 bases between.

Material: PBMCs. The chain recombines TRBV28 with TRBJ1-2; TRBD1 is a possible D gene (5 bases). The source of this sequence is a woman between 35 and 50 years old in good health and CMV-seronegative. The CDR3 DNA reads as TGTGCCAGCAGGGGGTATTCGACAGCTAACTATGGCTACACCTTC. It translates to CASRGYSTANYGYTF.